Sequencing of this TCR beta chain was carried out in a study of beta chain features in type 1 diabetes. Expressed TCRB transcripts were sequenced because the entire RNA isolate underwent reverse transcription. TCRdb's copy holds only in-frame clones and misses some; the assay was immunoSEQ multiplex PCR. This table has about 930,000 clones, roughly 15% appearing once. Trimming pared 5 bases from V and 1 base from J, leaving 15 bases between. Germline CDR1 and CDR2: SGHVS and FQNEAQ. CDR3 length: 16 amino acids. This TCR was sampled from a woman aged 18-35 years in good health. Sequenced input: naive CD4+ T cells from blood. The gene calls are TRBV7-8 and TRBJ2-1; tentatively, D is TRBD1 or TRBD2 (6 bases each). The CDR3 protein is CASSPSTGRSYNEQFF. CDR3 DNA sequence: TGTGCCAGCAGCCCGTCAACAGGGAGGTCCTACAATGAGCAGTTCTTC.